This TCR beta chain emerged from a study of T cells in Graves' hyperthyroidism and ophthalmopathy. Amplified regions were TCR beta CDR3 sequences from RNA transcripts. TCR CDR3 underwent first-round RT-PCR with the HTBI primer set. MiXCR, run by TCRdb on the multiplex PCR reads, gives a single entry per CDR3 protein. The sample holds approximately 370,000 distinct CDR3 sequences, about 17% seen once. The CDR3 totals 17 residues. Trimming cost V 4 bases and J 0 bases, with 14 bases left between them. Per the germline V gene, CDR1 is SGHRS and CDR2 is YFSETQ. In its sample, this clonotype was seen many times.

The TCR was taken from a woman aged 25 to 45 with Graves' hyperthyroidism that later progressed to Graves' ophthalmopathy. The sample was blood. The rearrangement uses TRBV5-1 and TRBJ1-6; D is undetermined. The chain's CDR3 is CASSLNPLSSYNSPLHF. DNA of the CDR3: TGCGCCAGCAGCCTAAATCCCTTGAGCTCCTATAATTCACCCCTCCACTTT.